This passage covers 13 T cell receptor beta chains from one sample sequenced in a study of blood T cell repertoires in COVID-19. Clones were sequenced by immunoSEQ multiplex PCR, and TCRdb holds only the in-frame ones, with some missing. Among 100,000 to 150,000 clones listed, around three quarters were seen once. The source material was peripheral blood. The receptors stem from a man in his fifties or sixties with active or convalescent COVID-19.

The sample holds one count of this clone. The chain carries TRBV15 and TRBJ2-1, with D maybe TRBD2 (7 bases). The CDR3 runs 16 residues. Trimming left V 3 bases short and J 2 bases short, with 14 bases between. Germline V CDR1 and CDR2: LNHNV, YYDKDF (reference sequence). This CDR3 is CATSRREGGPYNEQFF. The CDR3, as DNA: TGTGCCACCAGCAGGAGGGAGGGGGGTCCCTACAATGAGCAGTTCTTC.

V is TRBV18 and J is TRBJ1-3, with 7 bases identical to TRBD1. Germline CDR1 reads KGHSH; CDR2 reads LQKENI. V dropped 6 bases and J dropped 1; count of bases not matched to a gene: 12. The CDR3 extends over 17 amino acids. In DNA, the CDR3 is TGTGCCAGCTCCCCCACGACAGGGACATCGTCTGGAAACACCATATATTTT. It translates to CASSPTTGTSSGNTIYF.

CDR3 in amino acids: CSVGTGVVYEQYF. CDR3 nucleotide sequence: TGCAGCGTTGGGACAGGGGTTGTCTACGAGCAGTACTTC. The V call is TRBV29-1, the J call TRBJ2-7, with TRBD1 matching over 9 bases. This CDR3 contains 13 residues. Germline loops: CDR1 SQVTM, CDR2 ANQGSEA. Trimming at V came to 4 bases and at J to 3 bases, leaving 4 bases not matched to a gene.

The chain joins TRBV11-2 to TRBJ2-2; 14 bases match TRBD2. CDR3 length: 17 residues. CDR1 and CDR2 (germline): SGHAT, FQNNGV. Trimming cost V 5 bases and J 6 bases; bases outside gene matches: 8. The CDR3 is CASSAGAGLAGAGELFF. CDR3 in DNA: TGTGCCAGCAGCGCTGGAGCGGGACTAGCGGGAGCCGGGGAGCTGTTTTTT.

CDR3 coding DNA: TGTGCCACCAGTGAATACCTGGGACGGGAGGGCACAGATACGCAGTATTTT. This gives the protein CATSEYLGREGTDTQYF. The chain couples TRBV24-1 to TRBJ2-3; TRBD2 matches 7 bases. From germline, CDR1 is KGHDR and CDR2 SFDVKD. The CDR3 extends over 17 amino acids. Trimming cost V 4 bases and J 1 base; bases outside gene matches: 10.

The table lists this clone with a few counts. The chain employs TRBV14 and TRBJ2-6; D remains unclear. V was pared by 5 bases and J by 4 bases, with 9 bases between. The CDR3 loop spans 14 amino acids. Germline loops: CDR1 SGHDN, CDR2 FVKESK. CDR3 nucleotide sequence: TGTGCCAGCAGCTTCACCAGGGGGGCCAACGTCCTGACTTTC. It encodes CASSFTRGANVLTF.

CDR3 protein: CASSLRRGNEQYF. The CDR3 DNA sequence: TGTGCCAGCAGCTTAAGGAGAGGGAATGAGCAGTACTTC. This sequence joins TRBV7-9 and TRBJ2-7; D may be TRBD2 (5 bases). The CDR3 is 13 amino acids. Germline values: CDR1 SEHNR, CDR2 FQNEAQ (reference sequence). V shed 2 bases and J shed 7 bases, with 12 bases lying between them.

J is TRBJ1-2 and V is TRBV15; 8 bases align to TRBD1. Germline V lookup: CDR1 LNHNV, CDR2 YYDKDF (reference sequence). This CDR3 comprises 13 residues. The J segment lost 3 bases and the V segment lost 5 bases, leaving 2 bases of the junction unmatched. CDR3 loop: CATSGQGDYGYTF. CDR3 bases: TGTGCCACCAGCGGACAGGGCGACTATGGCTACACCTTC.

V usage is TRBV2 and J usage is TRBJ2-5, with D possibly being TRBD1 (5 bases). The CDR3 totals 15 residues. Germline CDR1 reads SNHLY; CDR2 reads FYNNEI. The V end lost 5 bases, the J end lost 2 bases, and 15 bases lay between the germline ends. The CDR3 spells CASSRTRTDQETQYF. The CDR3 DNA reads as TGTGCCAGCAGTAGGACAAGGACCGATCAAGAGACCCAGTACTTC.

This chain connects TRBV2 to TRBJ2-3, with 11 bases lining up with TRBD2. There are 14 residues in the CDR3. The ends lost 10 bases at V and 4 bases at J; junction bases unmatched: 7. The germline CDR1 and CDR2 sequences are SNHLY and FYNNEI. In DNA, the CDR3 is TGTGCCACCAATAGCGGGAGGGTCGCAGATACGCAGTATTTT. As protein: CATNSGRVADTQYF.

The gene calls are TRBV5-1 and TRBJ2-7; the D is unclear. The ends were cut back, 0 bases at V and 3 bases at J, with 10 bases in the middle. Germline assignment: CDR1 SGHRS and CDR2 YFSETQ. The CDR3 extends over 14 amino acids. CDR3 DNA: TGCGCCAGCAGCTTGGTAGCAGAACGCTACGAGCAGTACTTC. Translation: CASSLVAERYEQYF.

The chain employs TRBV29-1 and TRBJ2-3; weak D call: TRBD1 (5 bases). The germline CDR1 and CDR2 sequences are SQVTM and ANQGSEA. V lost 4 bases, J lost 1 base, and 9 bases lay in between. The CDR3 runs to 13 residues. The CDR3 loop is CSVVQGRTDTQYF. CDR3 DNA sequence: TGCAGCGTTGTCCAGGGCCGCACAGATACGCAGTATTTT.

V is TRBV7-3 and J is TRBJ2-5; TRBD2 agrees at 9 bases. Germline loops: CDR1 SGHTA, CDR2 FQGTGA. This CDR3 contains 16 residues. The V segment lost 1 base and the J segment 4 bases; nucleotides outside the gene matches: 7. The CDR3 is CASSLIGASGAETQYF. Written as DNA, the CDR3 is TGTGCCAGCAGCTTAATTGGGGCTAGCGGGGCAGAGACCCAGTACTTC.